The rows below give T cell receptor beta chains drawn from one sample of a study of shared clonotypes between healthy human individuals. Method: immunoSEQ multiplex PCR; TCRdb's copy keeps in-frame clones and lacks some. The repertoire has some 630,000 clones, about two thirds of them found once; the top ten carry 1.8%. Sequences were obtained from memory CD4+ T cells sorted from blood. Receptors originate from a woman in her thirties in good health. Both conserved end residues are part of each CDR3. The D gene is left open where the match is weak. Part of the rows lack a size; the others show once, few, many or a class for expanded clones.

clone_size: .
v_call: TRBV19
d_call: .
j_call: TRBJ1-2
cdr3_nt: TGTGCCAGTAGTATTGGGTCGGGGACCGACCTCTATGGCTACACCTTC
cdr3_aa: CASSIGSGTDLYGYTF

clone_size: .
v_call: TRBV5-6
d_call: TRBD2
j_call: TRBJ2-7
cdr3_nt: TGTGCCAGCAGCTCCCGGACTAGCGGGAGCTTCTTCCACGAGCAGTACTTC
cdr3_aa: CASSSRTSGSFFHEQYF

clone_size: .
v_call: TRBV27
d_call: .
j_call: TRBJ1-1
cdr3_nt: TGTGCCAGTCAACAGGGAAACGCCGCCTTATTCATGAACACTGAAGCTTTCTTT
cdr3_aa: CASQQGNAALFMNTEAFF

clone_size: .
v_call: TRBV2
d_call: .
j_call: TRBJ1-2
cdr3_nt: TGTGCCAGCAGTGTCGAGGTTGGCGGTTATGGCTACACCTTC
cdr3_aa: CASSVEVGGYGYTF

clone_size: .
v_call: TRBV7-3
d_call: .
j_call: TRBJ1-1
cdr3_nt: TGTGCCAGCAGCAGCCAGGGTGACACTGAAGCTTTCTTT
cdr3_aa: CASSSQGDTEAFF

clone_size: .
v_call: TRBV28
d_call: TRBD2
j_call: TRBJ2-7
cdr3_nt: TGTGCCAGCAGCATTAGCGGGACTTACGACGAGCAGTACTTC
cdr3_aa: CASSISGTYDEQYF

clone_size: once
v_call: TRBV11-2
d_call: .
j_call: TRBJ2-5
cdr3_nt: TGTGCCAGCAGCCCCCGGATTCAAGAGACCCAGTACTTC
cdr3_aa: CASSPRIQETQYF

clone_size: .
v_call: TRBV7-2
d_call: .
j_call: TRBJ1-2
cdr3_nt: TGTGCCAGCAGCTTACAGGGCTCAAACTATGGCTACACCTTC
cdr3_aa: CASSLQGSNYGYTF

clone_size: .
v_call: TRBV11-1
d_call: TRBD2
j_call: TRBJ2-1
cdr3_nt: TGTGCCAGCAGCTTAGTCGAAGGAGCGGGAGACTACAATGAGCAGTTCTTC
cdr3_aa: CASSLVEGAGDYNEQFF

clone_size: few
v_call: TRBV22-1
d_call: .
j_call: TRBJ2-5
cdr3_nt: TGTCCTGGGAGCGCACCAGCCTCGCAAGAGACCCAGTACTTC
cdr3_aa: CPGSAPASQETQYF

clone_size: many
v_call: TRBV19
d_call: .
j_call: TRBJ1-3
cdr3_nt: TGTGCCAGTAACAGGGATTCTGGAAACACCATATATTTT
cdr3_aa: CASNRDSGNTIYF

clone_size: few
v_call: TRBV6-4
d_call: .
j_call: TRBJ1-1
cdr3_nt: TGTGCCAGCAGTGAGGTAGCGAACACTGAAGCTTTCTTT
cdr3_aa: CASSEVANTEAFF

clone_size: .
v_call: TRBV28
d_call: .
j_call: TRBJ1-5
cdr3_nt: TGTGCCAGCACTTCAGGGCTATGGGGCAATCAGCCCCAGCATTTT
cdr3_aa: CASTSGLWGNQPQHF

clone_size: .
v_call: TRBV4-1
d_call: TRBD2
j_call: TRBJ2-7
cdr3_nt: TGCGCCAGCAGCCAAGTCAAACCGGGACTAGCGGGAGGTTGGGACCTCGAGCAGTACTTC
cdr3_aa: CASSQVKPGLAGGWDLEQYF

clone_size: .
v_call: TRBV10-2
d_call: .
j_call: TRBJ2-2
cdr3_nt: TGCGCCAGCAGTACAGGGTCCCGGCGGGTCGGGGAGCTGTTTTTT
cdr3_aa: CASSTGSRRVGELFF

clone_size: .
v_call: TRBV6-6
d_call: TRBD2
j_call: TRBJ2-3
cdr3_nt: TGTGCCAGCTGGGCTAGCGGGAGTAAGGATACGCAGTATTTT
cdr3_aa: CASWASGSKDTQYF

clone_size: .
v_call: TRBV10-3
d_call: TRBD2
j_call: TRBJ2-1
cdr3_nt: TGTGCCATCAGTGGTTCCGGGACTAGCGGCCCTAGCTCCTACAATGAGCAGTTCTTC
cdr3_aa: CAISGSGTSGPSSYNEQFF

clone_size: .
v_call: TRBV19
d_call: .
j_call: TRBJ2-3
cdr3_nt: TGTGCCAGTAGCAGCCTTGGGCCCACAGATACGCAGTATTTT
cdr3_aa: CASSSLGPTDTQYF

clone_size: few
v_call: TRBV4-1
d_call: TRBD2
j_call: TRBJ2-7
cdr3_nt: TGCGCCAGCAGCCAAGCCCCTCAACTAGCGGGGGGCTACGAGCAGTACTTC
cdr3_aa: CASSQAPQLAGGYEQYF

clone_size: .
v_call: TRBV11-2
d_call: TRBD2
j_call: TRBJ2-3
cdr3_nt: TGTGCCAGCAGCTCTAGCGGGAGCGAAGGACTTACGCAGTATTTT
cdr3_aa: CASSSSGSEGLTQYF

clone_size: .
v_call: TRBV11-1
d_call: .
j_call: TRBJ2-3
cdr3_nt: TGTGCCAGCAGCTTAGGGGCCGATACGCAGTATTTT
cdr3_aa: CASSLGADTQYF

clone_size: .
v_call: TRBV6-1
d_call: .
j_call: TRBJ1-1
cdr3_nt: TGTGCCAGCAGGATCGGGGACACGAACACTGAAGCTTTCTTT
cdr3_aa: CASRIGDTNTEAFF

clone_size: .
v_call: TRBV18
d_call: .
j_call: TRBJ2-2
cdr3_nt: TGTGCCAGCTCACCAAATTCAGGCCGAGACACCGGGGAGCTGTTTTTT
cdr3_aa: CASSPNSGRDTGELFF

clone_size: .
v_call: TRBV18
d_call: TRBD1
j_call: TRBJ1-3
cdr3_nt: TGTGCCAGCTCACCAAGTACAGGGGTTCGAACTGGAAACACCATATATTTT
cdr3_aa: CASSPSTGVRTGNTIYF

clone_size: .
v_call: TRBV28
d_call: .
j_call: TRBJ1-5
cdr3_nt: TGTGCCAGCAGTTTGATCGGTCAGCCCCAGCATTTT
cdr3_aa: CASSLIGQPQHF

clone_size: .
v_call: TRBV21-1
d_call: .
j_call: TRBJ2-2
cdr3_nt: .
cdr3_aa: CASSKDVGGGTTNTGELFF

clone_size: .
v_call: TRBV11-2
d_call: TRBD1
j_call: TRBJ2-1
cdr3_nt: TGTGCCAGCACCCAGCAGGGGGCGAATGAGCAGTTCTTC
cdr3_aa: CASTQQGANEQFF

clone_size: .
v_call: TRBV27
d_call: .
j_call: TRBJ2-2
cdr3_nt: TGTGCCAGCAGCTACCTACTCCCCGGAGTAACGAACACCGGGGAGCTGTTTTTT
cdr3_aa: CASSYLLPGVTNTGELFF

clone_size: few
v_call: TRBV6-5
d_call: TRBD1
j_call: TRBJ1-5
cdr3_nt: TGTGCCAGATTAGCGACAGGGCCACAGCCCCAGCATTTT
cdr3_aa: CARLATGPQPQHF

clone_size: .
v_call: TRBV25-1
d_call: .
j_call: TRBJ2-2
cdr3_nt: TGTGCCAGCAGAGGGGGACAGAACACCGGGGAGCTGTTTTTT
cdr3_aa: CASRGGQNTGELFF

clone_size: .
v_call: TRBV4-1
d_call: TRBD1
j_call: TRBJ1-5
cdr3_nt: TGCGCCAGCAGCCAAGATGGGACAGGGGAGATCCATAGCAATCAGCCCCAGCATTTT
cdr3_aa: CASSQDGTGEIHSNQPQHF

clone_size: many
v_call: TRBV6-1
d_call: .
j_call: TRBJ1-2
cdr3_nt: TGTGCCAGGAGAGACTTAAACTATGGCTACACCTTC
cdr3_aa: CARRDLNYGYTF

clone_size: .
v_call: TRBV4-2
d_call: .
j_call: TRBJ1-1
cdr3_nt: TGTGCCAGCAGCCAACCAGGACAGAGAAACACTGAAGCTTTCTTT
cdr3_aa: CASSQPGQRNTEAFF

clone_size: .
v_call: TRBV9
d_call: .
j_call: TRBJ2-1
cdr3_nt: TGTGCCAGCAGCGTAGCGAGCCCGCTCTTC
cdr3_aa: CASSVASPLF

clone_size: .
v_call: TRBV28
d_call: .
j_call: TRBJ2-1
cdr3_nt: TGTGCCAGCAGTTTCTTGGACGCAGTAAATGAGCAGTTCTTC
cdr3_aa: CASSFLDAVNEQFF

clone_size: .
v_call: TRBV28
d_call: .
j_call: TRBJ1-3
cdr3_nt: TGTGCCAGCAGGACCTCTCTCTCTGGAAACACCATATATTTT
cdr3_aa: CASRTSLSGNTIYF

clone_size: .
v_call: TRBV6-5
d_call: .
j_call: TRBJ1-2
cdr3_nt: TGTGCCAGCAGTTACAAGCGGAAGGCTAACTATGGCTACACCTTC
cdr3_aa: CASSYKRKANYGYTF

clone_size: few
v_call: TRBV7-9
d_call: TRBD2
j_call: TRBJ2-7
cdr3_nt: TGTGCCAGCAGCCCCGGGGTAGCGGGAGTCCACGAGCAGTACTTC
cdr3_aa: CASSPGVAGVHEQYF

clone_size: .
v_call: TRBV27
d_call: TRBD1
j_call: TRBJ1-1
cdr3_nt: TGTGCCAGCAGTTCCCCGGGACAGGGGGTTACTGAAGCTTTCTTT
cdr3_aa: CASSSPGQGVTEAFF

clone_size: .
v_call: TRBV25-1
d_call: .
j_call: TRBJ2-7
cdr3_nt: TGTGCCAGCAGTGTCCCACCTCCTAAGCAGTACTTC
cdr3_aa: CASSVPPPKQYF

clone_size: few
v_call: TRBV28
d_call: .
j_call: TRBJ1-5
cdr3_nt: TGTGCCAGCACGTCGCAGGGATTTCAGCCCCAGCATTTT
cdr3_aa: CASTSQGFQPQHF

clone_size: once
v_call: TRBV4-2
d_call: .
j_call: TRBJ1-2
cdr3_nt: TGTGCCAGCAGCTTACTGGGACGGACCGATAATGGCTACACCTTC
cdr3_aa: CASSLLGRTDNGYTF

clone_size: .
v_call: TRBV29-1
d_call: .
j_call: TRBJ1-1
cdr3_nt: TGCAGCGTTGATCGTTCCAGTTGGGACATGAACACTGAAGCTTTCTTT
cdr3_aa: CSVDRSSWDMNTEAFF

clone_size: .
v_call: TRBV5-1
d_call: .
j_call: TRBJ1-3
cdr3_nt: TGCGCCAGCAGCTTGTTTCCGGGCGAAAACTCTGGAAACACCATATATTTT
cdr3_aa: CASSLFPGENSGNTIYF

clone_size: .
v_call: TRBV28
d_call: .
j_call: TRBJ2-3
cdr3_nt: TGTGCCAGCAGCGCCCCCACGTCGATAGATACAGATACGCAGTATTTT
cdr3_aa: CASSAPTSIDTDTQYF

clone_size: .
v_call: TRBV6-1
d_call: .
j_call: TRBJ2-7
cdr3_nt: TGTGCCAGCCCCTTTCGGGGAATTGGTTACGAGCAGTACTTC
cdr3_aa: CASPFRGIGYEQYF

clone_size: .
v_call: TRBV30
d_call: .
j_call: TRBJ2-1
cdr3_nt: TGTGCCTGGAGTAACAGACTCCAGTACAATGAGCAGTTCTTC
cdr3_aa: CAWSNRLQYNEQFF

clone_size: .
v_call: TRBV5-1
d_call: TRBD1
j_call: TRBJ1-2
cdr3_nt: TGCGCCAGCAGCTCCGGACAGGGCCGGGGCTACACCTTC
cdr3_aa: CASSSGQGRGYTF